This record covers a single T cell receptor (beta chain). What it recognizes is unknown. The data stem from a study of T cell responses to AZD1222 COVID-19 vaccine. Study-wide background: Pooling covered second doses at about 4 or about 12 weeks. The study's findings and limits: Spike-specific TCR breadth and depth were elevated following two AZD1222 doses. The reported proportion of spike-specific TCRs targeting unmutated variant regions was nearly half. A mostly white British donor set with more females was recruited, and clonal diversity was possibly underestimated.

Repertoires were generated with immunoSEQ multiplex PCR, while TCRdb's copy carries only in-frame clones and drops some. The table records over 110,000 clones, around 93% of them present only once. V dropped 0 bases and J dropped 5 bases, with 24 bases sitting between them. This CDR3 has 18 residues. CDR1 SGHRS and CDR2 YFSETQ come from the germline V gene. The chain carries TRBV5-1 and TRBJ2-7, with a possible D match to TRBD2 (6 bases). The sequence derives from an adult in good health. Sequenced here: peripheral blood, sampled on day 0 of AZD1222 vaccination. The CDR3 region has the DNA TGCGCCAGCAGCTTGGCGGTACTACCTACAGGAGGGACGAACGAGCAGTACTTC. Translated, it gives CASSLAVLPTGGTNEQYF.